The clone carrying this TCR beta chain was counted a few times. This sample is part of a study of T-cell reconstitution after alpha-beta-depleted transplantation in children. Germline V gene lookup returns CDR1 SGHRS and CDR2 YFSETQ. The V end was cut by 0 bases, the J end by 0 bases, with 15 bases between. This CDR3 region has 17 residues. Preparation of the TCRbeta library involved a method that used unique molecular identifiers. MiXCR, run by TCRdb on the PCR reads, gives a single entry per CDR3 protein. The sample includes a few hundred thousand distinct CDR3 sequences, around 18% seen only once; the top ten take 2.5% to 3.5%.

Source: PBMCs from the stem cell graft donor, taken from the stem cell graft. This receptor was taken from a human donor who donated a stem cell graft to a child with acute lymphoblastic leukemia. This rearrangement joins TRBV5-1 to TRBJ1-1; D is possibly TRBD1 (5 bases). CDR3 nucleotide sequence: TGCGCCAGCAGCTTGGATATTCCGGGACCGATGAACACTGAAGCTTTCTTT. Protein: CASSLDIPGPMNTEAFF.